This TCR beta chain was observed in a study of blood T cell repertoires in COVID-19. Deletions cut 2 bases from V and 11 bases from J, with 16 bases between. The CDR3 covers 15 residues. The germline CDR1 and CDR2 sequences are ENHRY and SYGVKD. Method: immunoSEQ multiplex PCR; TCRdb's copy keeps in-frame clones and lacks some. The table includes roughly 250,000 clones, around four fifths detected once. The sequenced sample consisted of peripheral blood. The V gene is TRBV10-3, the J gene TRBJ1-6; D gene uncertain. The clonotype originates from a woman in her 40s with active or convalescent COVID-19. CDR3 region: CAISERTATEAPLHF. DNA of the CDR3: TGTGCCATCAGTGAGCGAACAGCTACCGAAGCACCCCTCCACTTT.